Listed here are 9 T cell receptor beta chains from one sample, sequenced in a study of early T cells in non-severe SARS-CoV-2 infection. TCRdb re-derived calls from the 5' RACE reads in MiXCR, one entry per CDR3 protein. Seen here are over 45,000 distinct CDR3 sequences, roughly 5.3% observed once, and the top ten hold about 4.4%. The sequencing sample was made of whole blood. These receptors were obtained from an adult who was a healthcare worker with PCR-confirmed SARS-CoV-2 infection or an uninfected control (not recorded which).

This clonotype was seen ten or more times. The gene calls are TRBV9 and TRBJ2-2; no definite D call. Trimming took 4 bases from V and 1 from J, leaving 8 bases between them. This CDR3 has 14 amino acids. CDR1 is SGDLS and CDR2 is YYNGEE in the germline V gene. The CDR3 bases are TGTGCCAGCAGCTTCCGACTGAACACCGGGGAGCTGTTTTTT. Its protein is CASSFRLNTGELFF. The variable domain in full, with the rest retrieved from reference TRBV9 and TRBJ2-2, is DSGVTQTPKHLITATGQRVTLRCSPRSGDLSVYWYQQSLDQGLQFLIQYYNGEERAKGNILERFSAQQFPDLHSELNLSSLELGDSALYFCASSFRLNTGELFFGEGSRLTVL.

There are many counts of this clonotype. For the CDR3, the DNA is TGTGCCAGCAGTGATCAGGACAGGGGGCTCGTGAACACTGAAGCTTTCTTT. Its protein is CASSDQDRGLVNTEAFF. This chain connects TRBV25-1 to TRBJ1-1; 11 bases line up with TRBD1. Germline V gene data show CDR1 as MGHDK and CDR2 as SYGVNS. The CDR3 is 17 residues long. J lost 0 bases, V lost 3 bases, and 6 bases had no gene match. The full variable domain, its missing parts supplied by reference TRBV25-1 and TRBJ1-1, is EADIYQTPRYLVIGTGKKITLECSQTMGHDKMYWYQQDPGMELHLIHYSYGVNSTEKGDLSSESTVSRIRTEHFPLTLESARPSHTSQYLCASSDQDRGLVNTEAFFGQGTRLTVV.

There are many counts of this clonotype. The chain combines TRBV27 with TRBJ2-1; D unresolved. The CDR3 is made up of 14 amino acids. The germline gives CDR1 MNHEY, CDR2 SMNVEV (reference sequence). Deletions cut 0 bases from V and 9 bases from J, with 12 bases between. The CDR3 protein is CASSLSGDWGEQFF. In DNA form, the CDR3 reads TGTGCCAGCAGTTTATCGGGTGACTGGGGTGAGCAGTTCTTC.

There are many counts of this clonotype. The J gene is TRBJ1-4, the V gene TRBV7-9; D may be TRBD1 (6 bases). The ends were cut back, 5 bases at V and 7 bases at J, with 17 bases in the middle. CDR3 length: 15 residues. Germline V lookup: CDR1 SEHNR, CDR2 FQNEAQ (reference sequence). CDR3 in amino acids: CASSPPRGSFEKLFF. The CDR3, as DNA: TGTGCCAGCAGCCCACCCAGGGGCTCGTTTGAAAAACTGTTTTTT.

In its sample, this clonotype was seen many times. This sequence joins TRBV25-1 and TRBJ2-7; D possibly uses TRBD1 or TRBD2 (5 bases each). V lost 7 bases and J 3 bases, leaving 13 bases between the germline ends. There are 13 residues in the CDR3. Germline lookup yields CDR1 MGHDK and CDR2 SYGVNS. The CDR3 spells CASKGGGGYEQYF. The DNA for the CDR3 is TGTGCCAGCAAAGGCGGTGGGGGCTACGAGCAGTACTTC.

This clonotype was seen repeatedly, ten times or more. The J gene is TRBJ2-7, the V gene TRBV4-1; 9 nucleotides align to TRBD1. The CDR3 extends over 13 amino acids. Germline values: CDR1 MGHRA, CDR2 YSYEKL. V lost 2 bases and J lost 9; bases outside the gene matches: 5. The CDR3 DNA sequence: TGCGCCAGCAGCCAATCGGGACAGGGCGGGCAGTACTTC. Translation gives CASSQSGQGGQYF.

The table lists this clonotype with a few counts. The gene calls are TRBV20-1 and TRBJ2-7; TRBD2 matches 9 bases. This CDR3 has 15 amino acids. The V segment lost 4 bases and the J segment 1 base; nucleotides outside the gene matches: 8. Germline V lookup: CDR1 DFQATT, CDR2 SNEGSKA (reference sequence). The CDR3 nucleotides are TGCAGTGCTATTGTCAGCGGGAGGCCGTCCTACGAGCAGTACTTC. Encoded protein: CSAIVSGRPSYEQYF.

Notes on this clonotype: This could be a read error, since a much larger clone is one nucleotide away. The rearrangement joins TRBV20-1 to TRBJ2-7, with 7 bases identical to TRBD2. Germline V gives CDR1 DFQATT, CDR2 SNEGSKA (reference sequence). Germline trimming cut 3 bases from V and 3 bases from J; bases unmatched to any gene: 5. The length of the CDR3 is 13 residues. The CDR3, as DNA: TGCAGTGCTAGTGTTCCTAGCGGCTACGAGCAGTACTTC. It specifies CSASVPSGYEQYF.

The table lists this clonotype with many counts. The chain employs TRBV5-1 and TRBJ2-7; D not certain. CDR1 and CDR2 from the germline V gene are SGHRS and YFSETQ. The V end lost 0 bases, the J end lost 0 bases, and 10 bases lay between the germline ends. This CDR3 has 15 amino acids. The CDR3 DNA reads TGCGCCAGCAGCTTGGTAGGGCAGACCTCCTACGAGCAGTACTTC. Encoded protein: CASSLVGQTSYEQYF.